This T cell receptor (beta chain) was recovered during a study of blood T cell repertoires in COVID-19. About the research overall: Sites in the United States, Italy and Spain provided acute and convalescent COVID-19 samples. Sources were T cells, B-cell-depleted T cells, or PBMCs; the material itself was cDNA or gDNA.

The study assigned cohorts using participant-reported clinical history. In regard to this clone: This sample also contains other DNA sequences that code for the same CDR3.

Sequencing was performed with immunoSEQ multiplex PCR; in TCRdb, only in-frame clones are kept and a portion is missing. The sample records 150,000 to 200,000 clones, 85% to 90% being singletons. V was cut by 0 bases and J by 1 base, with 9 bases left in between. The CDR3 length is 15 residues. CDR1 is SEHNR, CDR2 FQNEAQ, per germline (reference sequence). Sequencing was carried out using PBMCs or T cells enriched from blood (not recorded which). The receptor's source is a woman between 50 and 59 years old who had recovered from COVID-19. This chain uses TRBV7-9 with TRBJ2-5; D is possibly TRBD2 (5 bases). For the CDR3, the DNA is TGTGCCAGCAGCTTAGCTAGTGGAGGCCAAGAGACCCAGTACTTC. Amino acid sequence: CASSLASGGQETQYF.